One sample yielded the 32 T cell receptor beta chains listed below, sequenced in a study of regulatory T cells in long-lasting Graves disease. Building of the TCR beta libraries involved iRepertoire HTBI primers and Arm-PCR of CDR3 regions. TCRdb ran MiXCR on the multiplex PCR reads and lists one entry per CDR3 protein. The profile covers some 250,000 distinct CDR3 sequences, with under 20% appearing a single time and approximately 14% taken by the ten largest. Documented time point: newly diagnosed GD, antithyroid drugs for less than 3 months. Following extraction of RNA from PBMCs, that RNA was used to make the TCR library. This sample also appeared in a second study, on T cells in Graves' hyperthyroidism and ophthalmopathy.

The starting material was peripheral blood mononuclear cells (PBMCs), obtained at new diagnosis, from a patient treated with antithyroid drugs. The source of these receptors is a woman aged 25 to 39 with Graves disease.

This clonotype was observed many times. The rearrangement links TRBV6-2 or TRBV6-3 to TRBJ1-2; D is perhaps TRBD1 (6 bases). The V end lost 6 bases, the J end lost 5 bases, and 16 bases lay between the germline ends. In germline, CDR1 is MNHEY, CDR2 SVGEGT. This CDR3 has 14 amino acids. Written as DNA, the CDR3 is TGTGCCAGCAGGGACAGTCCAACTCATTATGGCTACACCTTC. Encoded protein: CASRDSPTHYGYTF.

The chain has TRBV5-1 and TRBJ2-1; maybe TRBD2 (6 bases). The CDR3 loop spans 12 amino acids. CDR1 is SGHRS and CDR2 is YFSETQ in the germline V gene. Trimming stripped 2 bases from V and 14 bases from J, with 14 bases between. This CDR3 is CASSFPRELEFF. CDR3 in DNA: TGCGCCAGCAGCTTTCCACGGGAGCTCGAGTTCTTC.

The chain carries TRBV7-3 and TRBJ2-2, with D possibly TRBD1 on 5 matching bases. The CDR3 is 14 amino acids. The ends were cut back, 8 bases at V and 0 bases at J, with 10 bases in the middle. CDR1 and CDR2 (germline): SGHTA, FQGTGA. The CDR3 DNA is TGTGCCAGCGGTCGGACAACGAACACCGGGGAGCTGTTTTTT. It translates to CASGRTTNTGELFF.

V gene TRBV9 combines with J gene TRBJ2-1; no clear D. CDR1 and CDR2 from the germline V gene are SGDLS and YYNGEE. This CDR3 region has 11 residues. Trimming removed 0 bases from V and 7 bases from J, with 2 bases in between. The CDR3 is CASSVDNEQFF. CDR3 nucleotides: TGTGCCAGCAGCGTAGATAATGAGCAGTTCTTC. The full variable domain, rest sourced from reference TRBV9 and TRBJ2-1, is DSGVTQTPKHLITATGQRVTLRCSPRSGDLSVYWYQQSLDQGLQFLIQYYNGEERAKGNILERFSAQQFPDLHSELNLSSLELGDSALYFCASSVDNEQFFGPGTRLTVL.

This clonotype occurred many times. V usage is TRBV7-2 and J usage is TRBJ1-2; D is perhaps TRBD1 (5 bases). The CDR3 has 13 amino acids. Germline V lookup: CDR1 SGHTA, CDR2 FQGNSA. The germline V and J ends were trimmed by 0 bases and 8 bases, with 10 bases remaining between them. In nucleotides, the CDR3 is TGTGCCAGCAGCTTAGCCGGGGCTCAAGGCTACACCTTC. Protein: CASSLAGAQGYTF.

The chain couples TRBV5-1 to TRBJ2-5, with TRBD2 identical over 12 bases. CDR1 is SGHRS, CDR2 YFSETQ, per germline. J was trimmed by 5 bases and V by 4 bases; bases with no gene match: 6. The CDR3 sequence is 15 residues long. The CDR3 reads CASSPSSGGAETQYF. Here the CDR3 DNA reads TGCGCCAGCAGCCCGTCTAGCGGGGGGGCCGAGACCCAGTACTTC.

This clonotype was picked up many times. This chain joins TRBV10-3 and TRBJ2-3; D not resolved. The length of the CDR3 is 15 residues. The ends were cut back, 6 bases at V and 0 bases at J, with 13 bases in the middle. CDR1 is ENHRY and CDR2 is SYGVKD in the germline V gene. The CDR3 DNA reads TGTGCCATCAGGTCCCCGGAGCGAAGCACAGATACGCAGTATTTT. It translates to CAIRSPERSTDTQYF.

A remark on this clonotype: This may be a read error: a much more frequent sequence differs by one nucleotide. CDR3 nucleotides: TGTGCCAGCAGCCCGTGGGGCGGGGACCAAGAGACCCAGTACTTC. Translation: CASSPWGGDQETQYF. This chain connects TRBV5-4 to TRBJ2-5; D perhaps matches TRBD2 (6 bases). V lost 4 bases, J lost 0 bases, and 13 bases lay in between. CDR3 length equals 15 residues. CDR1 SGHNT and CDR2 YYREEE come from the germline V gene (reference sequence).

This chain links TRBV3-1 with TRBJ2-2; a possible D gene is TRBD1 (6 bases). Germline V lookup: CDR1 LGHDT, CDR2 YNNKEL (reference sequence). This CDR3 is built from 13 residues. V lost 5 bases and J 6 bases, leaving 10 bases between the germline ends. In DNA form, the CDR3 reads TGTGCCAGCAGCGTAGGGGGATCCGGGGAGCTGTTTTTT. It is translated as CASSVGGSGELFF.

The chain combines TRBV5-6 with TRBJ2-5; 7 bases are a match to TRBD1. TRBJ2-1 matches the DNA end more closely, so the J call is doubtful. Germline V lookup: CDR1 SGHDT, CDR2 YYEEEE. The CDR3 runs 15 residues. CDR3 sequence reads: CASSHGQVMIKEQFF. The CDR3, as DNA: TGTGCCAGCAGCCACGGACAGGTGATGATTAAGGAGCAGTTCTTC.

This chain uses TRBV19 with TRBJ2-5; 9 bases map to TRBD1. V was pared by 3 bases and J by 4 bases, with 6 bases of the junction left unmatched. Germline CDR1 is LNHDA and CDR2 is SQIVND (reference sequence). The CDR3 is made up of 15 amino acids. This CDR3 is CASSMEGQGGETQYF. The CDR3 DNA reads TGTGCCAGTAGTATGGAGGGACAGGGAGGAGAGACCCAGTACTTC.

This clonotype was seen ten or more times. The CDR3 bases are TGTGCCAGCTGCCGGACAGCAGGAATGAACACTGAAGCTTTCTTT. It is translated as CASCRTAGMNTEAFF. The gene calls are TRBV6-1 and TRBJ1-1; D is possibly TRBD1 (6 bases). The CDR3 is 15 amino acids. Looked up from germline, CDR1 is MNHNS and CDR2 is SASEGT. The V end lost 8 bases, the J end lost 0 bases, and 16 bases lay between the germline ends.

J is TRBJ2-5 and V is TRBV5-4; D may be TRBD1 or TRBD2 (5 bases each). Germline-derived CDR1 and CDR2 are SGHNT and YYREEE (reference sequence). V gave up 4 bases and J gave up 7 bases, with 14 bases separating them. The CDR3 loop spans 13 amino acids. The CDR3 nucleotides read TGTGCCAGCAGCCGCCAGGAGAGGGGGACCCAGTACTTC. Its protein is CASSRQERGTQYF.

There are many counts of this clonotype. The chain joins TRBV5-1 to TRBJ2-3; unclear D gene. The V gene's germline CDR1 is SGHRS and CDR2 YFSETQ. Trimming pared 0 bases from V and 2 bases from J, leaving 4 bases between. This CDR3 comprises 13 residues. CDR3 nucleotides: TGCGCCAGCAGCTTGGGTATCACAGATACGCAGTATTTT. Translated: CASSLGITDTQYF.

This clonotype was found many times. The chain has TRBV18 and TRBJ1-2; 11 nucleotides align to TRBD1. V shed 6 bases and J 1 base; nucleotides not matched to a gene: 10. The germline V gene has CDR1 KGHSH and CDR2 LQKENI. This CDR3 has 17 residues. CDR3 protein: CASSPDRGHYDNYGYTF. The CDR3 DNA reads as TGTGCCAGCTCCCCGGACAGGGGGCACTACGATAACTATGGCTACACCTTC.

The sample holds many counts of this clonotype. The rearrangement uses TRBV20-1 and TRBJ1-6; D remains ambiguous. Germline values: CDR1 DFQATT, CDR2 SNEGSKA (reference sequence). V lost 0 bases and J lost 0, with 15 bases in between. The CDR3 sequence is 18 residues long. The CDR3 reads CSAREITGGSSYNSPLHF. As DNA, the CDR3 is TGCAGTGCTAGAGAGATAACGGGAGGGAGCTCCTATAATTCACCCCTCCACTTT.

This clonotype was seen many times. The chain has TRBV11-1 and TRBJ1-1, with D unresolved. CDR3 size: 13 residues. Germline CDR1 is SGHAT and CDR2 is FQDESV (reference sequence). V lost 2 bases and J lost 6, with 10 bases in between. Here the CDR3 DNA reads TGTGCCAGCAGCTTATGGGGTGGCGCTGAAGCTTTCTTT. Encoded protein: CASSLWGGAEAFF.

This clonotype was seen many times. This chain connects TRBV7-2 to TRBJ2-3; weak D call: TRBD2 (5 bases). CDR3 length equals 14 residues. Germline lookup yields CDR1 SGHTA and CDR2 FQGNSA. V gave up 4 bases and J gave up 6 bases, with 14 bases separating them. CDR3 protein: CASSSTLGADTQYF. The CDR3 region has the DNA TGTGCCAGCAGCTCAACACTAGGAGCGGATACGCAGTATTTT.

The rearrangement joins TRBV19 to TRBJ1-3; 9 positions agree with TRBD1. Germline CDR1 is LNHDA and CDR2 is SQIVND (reference sequence). Germline trimming cut 8 bases from V and 4 bases from J; bases unmatched to any gene: 9. This CDR3 comprises 15 residues. The CDR3 bases are TGTGCCAGTGGAACCGGGACAGGGTTCGGAAACACCATATATTTT. It is translated as CASGTGTGFGNTIYF.

This clonotype was observed at least ten times. The rearrangement joins TRBV10-3 to TRBJ1-1; D gene unclear. Germline V gene sequence: CDR1 ENHRY, CDR2 SYGVKD. Trimming took 4 bases from V and 1 from J, leaving 19 bases between them. This CDR3 spans 17 amino acids. CDR3 amino acids: CAISAHSDGSENTEAFF. The DNA of the CDR3 is TGTGCCATCAGTGCCCATTCGGACGGCTCCGAGAACACTGAAGCTTTCTTT.

The sample holds a few counts of this clonotype. This chain links TRBV5-6 with TRBJ1-1; weak D call: TRBD1 (5 bases). Germline values: CDR1 SGHDT, CDR2 YYEEEE. V dropped 4 bases and J dropped 6 bases, with 16 bases sitting between them. This CDR3 is 14 amino acids long. The CDR3 nucleotides are TGTGCCAGCAGCCAGGGACTGTGGACCCCTGAAGCTTTCTTT. This encodes CASSQGLWTPEAFF. Filled out from reference TRBV5-6 and TRBJ1-1, the complete variable domain reads DAGVTQSPTHLIKTRGQQVTLRCSPKSGHDTVSWYQQALGQGPQFIFQYYEEEERQRGNFPDRFSGHQFPNYSSELNVNALLLGDSALYLCASSQGLWTPEAFFGQGTRLTVV.

This clonotype appeared many times. The V and J genes are TRBV19 and TRBJ1-5; TRBD1 might be the D (5 bases). The germline V gene encodes CDR1 LNHDA and CDR2 SQIVND (reference sequence). There are 16 residues in the CDR3. Trimming left V 7 bases short and J 4 bases short, with 20 bases between. The CDR3 DNA reads as TGTGCCAGTACTCCCTTGGCCCCAGGGAGAAATCAGCCCCAGCATTTT. Translation gives CASTPLAPGRNQPQHF.

This clonotype was detected many times. The rearrangement links TRBV7-3 to TRBJ2-1; 7 positions agree with TRBD2. The CDR3 covers 16 residues. J gave up 2 bases and V 0 bases, and 4 bases lay outside the gene matches. Germline-derived CDR1 and CDR2 are SGHTA and FQGTGA. CDR3 nucleotide sequence: TGTGCCAGCAGCTTAACGGCGGGGGTCACCTACAATGAGCAGTTCTTC. Encoded protein: CASSLTAGVTYNEQFF.

The gene calls are TRBV15 and TRBJ2-7, with TRBD1 identical over 8 bases. V lost 6 bases to trimming and J lost 5 bases; unmatched junction nucleotides: 9. The CDR3 contains 14 residues. The germline gives CDR1 LNHNV, CDR2 YYDKDF (reference sequence). The CDR3 sequence is CATSAGQVTNEQYF. DNA of the CDR3: TGTGCCACCAGTGCGGGACAGGTGACAAACGAGCAGTACTTC.

This clonotype was picked up many times. The rearrangement uses TRBV11-1 and TRBJ2-1; TRBD2 aligns across 8 bases. Trimming removed 5 bases from V and 0 bases from J; junction bases left unmatched: 15. There are 19 residues in the CDR3. CDR1 is SGHAT and CDR2 is FQDESV in the germline V gene (reference sequence). The CDR3 DNA sequence: TGTGCCAGCAGCGCGACCGGGACTAGTAAGGCCCTCTCCTACAATGAGCAGTTCTTC. Its translation: CASSATGTSKALSYNEQFF.

This clonotype was counted many times. The chain has TRBV3-1 and TRBJ1-2; no reliable D call. The germline CDR1 and CDR2 sequences are LGHDT and YNNKEL (reference sequence). This CDR3 is 14 amino acids long. Trimming shortened V by 1 base and J by 7 bases, and 13 bases separated the two germline ends. The CDR3 sequence is CASSQGGRSSGYTF. The DNA for the CDR3 is TGTGCCAGCAGCCAAGGGGGAAGGTCCAGTGGCTACACCTTC.

This clonotype was seen many times. This chain's CDR3 is CASSQGQVSNQPQHF. The DNA for the CDR3 is TGTGCCAGCAGCCAGGGACAGGTTAGCAATCAGCCCCAGCATTTT. This chain joins TRBV7-3 and TRBJ1-5, with 8 bases that match TRBD1. This CDR3 region has 15 residues. Germline CDR1 SGHTA, CDR2 FQGTGA. With 5 bases clipped from V and 0 bases from J, the junction kept 3 bases outside the gene matches.

The chain carries TRBV15 and TRBJ2-1, with 11 bases aligning to TRBD2. V lost 5 bases, J lost 4 bases, and 4 bases stayed unmatched. The CDR3 totals 15 residues. Germline CDR1 is LNHNV and CDR2 is YYDKDF (reference sequence). CDR3 nucleotide sequence: TGTGCCACCAGCCTAGCGGGGGGATATTACAATGAGCAGTTCTTC. Amino acid sequence: CATSLAGGYYNEQFF.

This clonotype was recorded many times. The chain joins TRBV12-3 or TRBV12-4 to TRBJ2-3; possibly TRBD2 for D (6 bases). The CDR3 is 17 amino acids. V was trimmed by 3 bases and J by 0 bases, leaving 16 bases between them. CDR3 DNA: TGTGCCAGCAGTTTCCCTTTAGGGCGGGGTAGCACAGATACGCAGTATTTT. This sequence encodes CASSFPLGRGSTDTQYF.

Ten or more counts support this clonotype. The chain joins TRBV11-1 to TRBJ2-1; tentatively, D is TRBD1 (5 bases). Per the germline V gene, CDR1 is SGHAT and CDR2 is FQDESV (reference sequence). This CDR3 region has 11 residues. Trimming took off 0 bases at V and 13 bases at J, with 7 bases between the two ends. CDR3 sequence: CASSLARAQFF. The DNA of the CDR3 is TGTGCCAGCAGCTTAGCCAGGGCACAGTTCTTC.

In this sample, this clonotype turned up a few times. The rearrangement joins TRBV10-1 to TRBJ2-1; 7 bases are shared with TRBD2. Germline CDR1 and CDR2: WNHNN and SYGVQD (reference sequence). CDR3 length equals 13 residues. V dropped 8 bases and J dropped 10; count of bases not matched to a gene: 11. The chain's CDR3 is CASGGGSTREQFF. CDR3 bases: TGCGCCAGCGGGGGGGGATCGACCCGGGAGCAGTTCTTC.

This clonotype showed up many times. The rearrangement uses TRBV11-2 and TRBJ1-2; D is uncertain. Germline V CDR1 and CDR2: SGHAT, FQNNGV. The CDR3 is made up of 17 amino acids. The V end was cut by 4 bases, the J end by 4 bases, with 22 bases between. Here the CDR3 DNA reads TGTGCCAGCAGCTCAGTTCGGGCCCCACCGCCCAGCTATGGCTACACCTTC. This translates into CASSSVRAPPPSYGYTF. Drawing the rest from reference TRBV11-2 and TRBJ1-2, the complete variable domain is EAGVAQSPRYKIIEKRQSVAFWCNPISGHATLYWYQQILGQGPKLLIQFQNNGVVDDSQLPKDRFSAERLKGVDSTLKIQPAKLEDSAVYLCASSSVRAPPPSYGYTFGSGTRLTVV.